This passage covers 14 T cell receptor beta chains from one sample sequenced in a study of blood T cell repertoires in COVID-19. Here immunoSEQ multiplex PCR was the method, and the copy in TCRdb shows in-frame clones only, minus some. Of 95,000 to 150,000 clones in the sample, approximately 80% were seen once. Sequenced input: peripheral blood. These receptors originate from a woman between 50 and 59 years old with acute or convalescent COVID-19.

The CDR3, as DNA: TGTGCCACCAGTTCTAGCGGGAGGGGATATACGCAGTATTTT. It specifies CATSSSGRGYTQYF. V is TRBV19 and J is TRBJ2-3; 12 positions match TRBD2. The germline V gene encodes CDR1 LNHDA and CDR2 SQIVND (reference sequence). The CDR3 consists of 14 residues. V gave up 10 bases and J gave up 7 bases; unmatched junction bases: 9.

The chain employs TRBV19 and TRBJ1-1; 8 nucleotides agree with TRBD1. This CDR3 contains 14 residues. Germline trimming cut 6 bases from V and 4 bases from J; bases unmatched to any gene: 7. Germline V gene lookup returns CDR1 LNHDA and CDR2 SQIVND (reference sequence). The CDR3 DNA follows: TGTGCCAGTAGAGAGGACAGGGAGGCCACTGAAGCTTTCTTT. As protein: CASREDREATEAFF. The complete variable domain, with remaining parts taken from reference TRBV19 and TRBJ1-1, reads DGGITQSPKYLFRKEGQNVTLSCEQNLNHDAMYWYRQDPGQGLRLIYYSQIVNDFQKGDIAEGYSVSREKKESFPLTVTSAQKNPTAFYLCASREDREATEAFFGQGTRLTVV.

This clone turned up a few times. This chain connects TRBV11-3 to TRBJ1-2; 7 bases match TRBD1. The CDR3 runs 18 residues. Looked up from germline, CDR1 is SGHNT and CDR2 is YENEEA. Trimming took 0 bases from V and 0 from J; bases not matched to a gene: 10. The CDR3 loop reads CASSLDGTAFSTNYGYTF. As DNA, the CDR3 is TGTGCCAGCAGCTTAGATGGGACAGCCTTCTCTACTAACTATGGCTACACCTTC.

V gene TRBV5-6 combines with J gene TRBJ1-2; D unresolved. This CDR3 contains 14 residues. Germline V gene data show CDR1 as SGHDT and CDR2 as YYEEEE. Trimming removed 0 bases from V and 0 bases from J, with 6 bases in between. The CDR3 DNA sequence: TGTGCCAGCAGCTTGGTGCAGGCTAACTATGGCTACACCTTC. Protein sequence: CASSLVQANYGYTF.

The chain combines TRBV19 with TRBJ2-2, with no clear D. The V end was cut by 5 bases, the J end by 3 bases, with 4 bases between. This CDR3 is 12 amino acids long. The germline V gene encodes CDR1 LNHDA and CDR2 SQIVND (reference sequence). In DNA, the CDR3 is TGTGCCAGTAGTGTCGACACCGGGGAGCTGTTTTTT. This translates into CASSVDTGELFF.

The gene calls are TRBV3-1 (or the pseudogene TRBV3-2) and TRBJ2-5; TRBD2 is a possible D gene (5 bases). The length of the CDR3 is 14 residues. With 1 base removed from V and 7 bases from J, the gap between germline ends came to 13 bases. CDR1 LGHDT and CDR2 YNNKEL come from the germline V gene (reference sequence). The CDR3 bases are TGTGCCAGCAGCCAAGGGACTGTAAGACGGACCCAGTACTTC. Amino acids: CASSQGTVRRTQYF.

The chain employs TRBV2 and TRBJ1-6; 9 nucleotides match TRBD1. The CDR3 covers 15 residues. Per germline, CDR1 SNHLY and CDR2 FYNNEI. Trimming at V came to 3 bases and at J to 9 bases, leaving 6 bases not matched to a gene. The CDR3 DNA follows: TGTGCCAGCAGTGACTCCGGGACAGGGATTTCACCCCTCCACTTT. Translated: CASSDSGTGISPLHF.

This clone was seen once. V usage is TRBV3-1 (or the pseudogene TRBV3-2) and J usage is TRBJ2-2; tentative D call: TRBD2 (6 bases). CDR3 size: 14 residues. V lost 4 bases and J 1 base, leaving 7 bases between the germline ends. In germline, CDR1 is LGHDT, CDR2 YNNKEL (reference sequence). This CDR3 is CASSLGGNTGELFF. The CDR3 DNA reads TGTGCCAGCAGCCTCGGGGGGAACACCGGGGAGCTGTTTTTT.

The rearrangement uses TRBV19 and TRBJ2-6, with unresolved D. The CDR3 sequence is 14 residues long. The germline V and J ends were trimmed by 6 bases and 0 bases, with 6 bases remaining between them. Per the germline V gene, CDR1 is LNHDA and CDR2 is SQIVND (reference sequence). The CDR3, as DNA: TGTGCCAGTAGCCTCGGCTCTGGGGCCAACGTCCTGACTTTC. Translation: CASSLGSGANVLTF.

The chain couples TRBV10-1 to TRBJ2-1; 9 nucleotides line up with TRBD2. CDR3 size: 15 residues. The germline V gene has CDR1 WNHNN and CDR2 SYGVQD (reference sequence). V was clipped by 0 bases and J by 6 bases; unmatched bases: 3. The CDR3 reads CASSESGLALNEQFF. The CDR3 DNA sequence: TGCGCCAGCAGTGAGTCGGGACTAGCCCTCAATGAGCAGTTCTTC.

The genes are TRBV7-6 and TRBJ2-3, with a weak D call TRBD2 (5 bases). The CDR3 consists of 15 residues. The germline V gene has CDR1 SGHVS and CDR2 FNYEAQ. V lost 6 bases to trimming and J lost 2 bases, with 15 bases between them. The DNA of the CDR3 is TGTGCCAGCAGTCTCCGGACTGTTTACACAGATACGCAGTATTTT. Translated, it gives CASSLRTVYTDTQYF.

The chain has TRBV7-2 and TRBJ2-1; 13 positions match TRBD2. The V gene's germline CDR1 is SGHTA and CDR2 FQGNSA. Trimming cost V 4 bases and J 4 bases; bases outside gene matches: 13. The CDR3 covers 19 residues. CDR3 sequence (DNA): TGTGCCAGCAGCTACCAGGGGACTAGCGGGACCCCGCCATACAATGAGCAGTTCTTC. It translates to CASSYQGTSGTPPYNEQFF.

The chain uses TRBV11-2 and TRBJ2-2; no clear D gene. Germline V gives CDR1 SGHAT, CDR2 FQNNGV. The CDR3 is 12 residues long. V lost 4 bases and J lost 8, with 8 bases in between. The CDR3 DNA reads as TGTGCCAGCAGCTCCCCCCCGGGGGAGCTGTTTTTT. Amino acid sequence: CASSSPPGELFF. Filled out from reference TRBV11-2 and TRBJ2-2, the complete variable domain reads EAGVAQSPRYKIIEKRQSVAFWCNPISGHATLYWYQQILGQGPKLLIQFQNNGVVDDSQLPKDRFSAERLKGVDSTLKIQPAKLEDSAVYLCASSSPPGELFFGEGSRLTVL.

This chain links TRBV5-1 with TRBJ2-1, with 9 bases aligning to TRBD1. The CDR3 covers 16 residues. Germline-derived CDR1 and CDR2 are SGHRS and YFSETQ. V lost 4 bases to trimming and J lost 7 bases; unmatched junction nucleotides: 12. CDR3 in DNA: TGCGCCAGCAGCCCCTTGACCGGACAGGGGAGGAATGAGCAGTTCTTC. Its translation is CASSPLTGQGRNEQFF.